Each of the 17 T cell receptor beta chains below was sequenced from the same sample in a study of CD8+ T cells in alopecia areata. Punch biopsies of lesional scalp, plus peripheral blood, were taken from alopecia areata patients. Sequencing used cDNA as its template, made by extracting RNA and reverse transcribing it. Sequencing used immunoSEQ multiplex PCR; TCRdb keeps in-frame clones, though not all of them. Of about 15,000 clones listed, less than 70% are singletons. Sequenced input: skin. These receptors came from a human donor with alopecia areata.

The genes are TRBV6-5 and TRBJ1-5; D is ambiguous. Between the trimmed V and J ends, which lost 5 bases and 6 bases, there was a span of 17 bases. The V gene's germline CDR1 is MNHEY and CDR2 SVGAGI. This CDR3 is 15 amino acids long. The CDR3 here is CASSPGSAGSQPQHF. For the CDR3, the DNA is TGTGCCAGCAGTCCCGGGTCAGCGGGGAGTCAGCCCCAGCATTTT.

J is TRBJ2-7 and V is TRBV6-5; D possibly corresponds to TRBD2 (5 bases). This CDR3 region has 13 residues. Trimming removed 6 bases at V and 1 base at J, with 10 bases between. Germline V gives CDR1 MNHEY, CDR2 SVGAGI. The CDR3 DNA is TGTGCCAGCAGCAAGGCGGGTTCCTACGAGCAGTACTTC. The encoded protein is CASSKAGSYEQYF.

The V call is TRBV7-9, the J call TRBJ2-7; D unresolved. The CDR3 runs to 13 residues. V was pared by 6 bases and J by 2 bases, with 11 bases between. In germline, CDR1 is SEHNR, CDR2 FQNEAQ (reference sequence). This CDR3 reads CASRGRGAYEQYF. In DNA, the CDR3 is TGTGCCAGCAGAGGACGCGGCGCCTACGAGCAGTACTTC.

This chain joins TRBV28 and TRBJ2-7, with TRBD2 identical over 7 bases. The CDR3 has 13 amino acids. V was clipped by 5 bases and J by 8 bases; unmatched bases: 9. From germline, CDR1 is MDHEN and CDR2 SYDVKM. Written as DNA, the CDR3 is TGTGCCAGCAGTATAAGTCAGCGGGGTCAGCAGTACTTC. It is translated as CASSISQRGQQYF. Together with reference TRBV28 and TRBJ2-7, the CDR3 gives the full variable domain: DVKVTQSSRYLVKRTGEKVFLECVQDMDHENMFWYRQDPGLGLRLIYFSYDVKMKEKGDIPEGYSVSREKKERFSLILESASTNQTSMYLCASSISQRGQQYFGPGTRLTVT.

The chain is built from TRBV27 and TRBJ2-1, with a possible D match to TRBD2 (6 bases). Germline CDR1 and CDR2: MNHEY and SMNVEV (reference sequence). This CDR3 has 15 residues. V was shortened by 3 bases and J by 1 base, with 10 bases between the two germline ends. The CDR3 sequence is CASSFREVSYNEQFF. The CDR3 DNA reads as TGTGCCAGCAGTTTTAGGGAGGTTTCCTACAATGAGCAGTTCTTC.

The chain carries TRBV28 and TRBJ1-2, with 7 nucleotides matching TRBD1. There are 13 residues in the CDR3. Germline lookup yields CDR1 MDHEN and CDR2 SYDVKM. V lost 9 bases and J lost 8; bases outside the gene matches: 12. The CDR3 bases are TGTGCCAGTACTACAGGGGCGCGGAGCGGCTACACCTTC. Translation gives CASTTGARSGYTF.

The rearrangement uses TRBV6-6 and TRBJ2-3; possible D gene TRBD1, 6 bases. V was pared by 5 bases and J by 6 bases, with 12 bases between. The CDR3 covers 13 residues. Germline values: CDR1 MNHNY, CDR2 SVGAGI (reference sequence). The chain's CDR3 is CASSRGFSDTQYF. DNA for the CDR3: TGTGCCAGCAGTAGGGGGTTTTCGGATACGCAGTATTTT.

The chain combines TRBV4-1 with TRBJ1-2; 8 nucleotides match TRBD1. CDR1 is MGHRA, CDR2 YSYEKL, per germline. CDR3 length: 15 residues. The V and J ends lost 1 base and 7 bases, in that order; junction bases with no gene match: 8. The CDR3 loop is CASSQVDLQGGGYTF. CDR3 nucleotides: TGCGCCAGCAGCCAAGTTGACCTACAGGGGGGTGGCTACACCTTC.

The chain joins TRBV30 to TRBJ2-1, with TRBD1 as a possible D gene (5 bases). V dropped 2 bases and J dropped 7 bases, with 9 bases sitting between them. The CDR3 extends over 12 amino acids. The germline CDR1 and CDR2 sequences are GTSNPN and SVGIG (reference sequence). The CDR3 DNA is TGTGCCTGGAGTAGGGGTGGGAATGAGCAGTTCTTC. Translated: CAWSRGGNEQFF.

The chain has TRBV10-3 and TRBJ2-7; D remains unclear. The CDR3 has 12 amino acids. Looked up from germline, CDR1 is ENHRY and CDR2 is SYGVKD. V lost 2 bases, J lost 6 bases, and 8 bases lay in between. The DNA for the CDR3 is TGTGCCATCAGTGAGACCCGGTCCGAGCAGTACTTC. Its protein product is CAISETRSEQYF.

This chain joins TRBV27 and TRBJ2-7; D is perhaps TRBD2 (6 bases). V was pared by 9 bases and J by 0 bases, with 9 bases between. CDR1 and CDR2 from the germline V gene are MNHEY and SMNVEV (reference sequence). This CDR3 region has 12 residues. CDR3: CASISGSYEQYF. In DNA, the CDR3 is TGTGCCAGTATTAGCGGCTCCTACGAGCAGTACTTC.

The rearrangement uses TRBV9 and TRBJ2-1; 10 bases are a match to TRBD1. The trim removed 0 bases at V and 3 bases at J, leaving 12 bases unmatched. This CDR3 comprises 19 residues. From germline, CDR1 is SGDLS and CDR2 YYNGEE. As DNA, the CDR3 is TGTGCCAGCAGCGTAGCCCCCGGGACAGGGGAGCTCATCTACAATGAGCAGTTCTTC. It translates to CASSVAPGTGELIYNEQFF.

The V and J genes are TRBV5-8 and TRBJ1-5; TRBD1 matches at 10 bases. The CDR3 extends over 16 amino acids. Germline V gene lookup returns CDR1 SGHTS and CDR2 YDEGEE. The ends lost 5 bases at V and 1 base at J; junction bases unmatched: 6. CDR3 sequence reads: CASRAGQGLSNQPQHF. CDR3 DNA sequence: TGTGCCAGCAGAGCGGGACAGGGGCTAAGCAATCAGCCCCAGCATTTT.

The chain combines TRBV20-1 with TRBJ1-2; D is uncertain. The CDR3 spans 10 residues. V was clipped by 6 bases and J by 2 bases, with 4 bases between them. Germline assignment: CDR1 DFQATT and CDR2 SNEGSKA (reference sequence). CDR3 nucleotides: TGCAGTGCACCCAACTATGGCTACACCTTC. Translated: CSAPNYGYTF.

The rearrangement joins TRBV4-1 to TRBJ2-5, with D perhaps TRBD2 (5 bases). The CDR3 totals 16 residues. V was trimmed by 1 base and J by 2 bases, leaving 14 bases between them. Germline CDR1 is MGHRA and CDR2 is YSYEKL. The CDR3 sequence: CASSQGSSQVQETQYF. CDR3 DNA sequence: TGCGCCAGCAGCCAAGGGTCTAGCCAGGTTCAAGAGACCCAGTACTTC.

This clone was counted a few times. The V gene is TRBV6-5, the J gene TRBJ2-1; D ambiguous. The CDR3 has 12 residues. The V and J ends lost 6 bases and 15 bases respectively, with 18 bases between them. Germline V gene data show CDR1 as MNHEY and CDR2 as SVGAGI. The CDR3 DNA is TGTGCCAGCAGCGTTGGGGAAAAACTTACGTTCTTC. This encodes CASSVGEKLTFF.

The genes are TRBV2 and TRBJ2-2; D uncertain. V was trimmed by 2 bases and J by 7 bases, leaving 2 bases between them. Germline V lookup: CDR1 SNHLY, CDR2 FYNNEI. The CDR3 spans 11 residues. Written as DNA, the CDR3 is TGTGCCAGCAGTGAAAGCGGGGAGCTGTTTTTT. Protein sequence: CASSESGELFF.